These 5 T cell receptor beta chains came from one sample sequenced in a study of PD-L1 blockade in urothelial cancer. Clones were sequenced by immunoSEQ multiplex PCR, and TCRdb holds only the in-frame ones, with some missing. The table shows approximately 79,000 clones, with around 93% occurring only once. Time point defined: peripheral blood 6 weeks after treatment start. The source material was PBMCs, sampled around atezolizumab (anti-PD-L1) treatment. All receptors come from a woman of 80 years or more with urothelial cancer.

This rearrangement joins TRBV5-6 to TRBJ1-4; 8 nucleotides match TRBD1. With V trimmed by 0 bases and J by 8 bases, 6 bases remained unmatched. The V gene's germline CDR1 is SGHDT and CDR2 YYEEEE. This CDR3 has 15 residues. The CDR3 bases are TGTGCCAGCAGCTTGGGACAGGGGAGTTTCGAAAAACTGTTTTTT. Residues: CASSLGQGSFEKLFF.

The gene calls are TRBV30 and TRBJ1-1; 8 nucleotides align to TRBD1. Germline loops: CDR1 GTSNPN, CDR2 SVGIG (reference sequence). The CDR3 consists of 14 residues. V trimming: 5 bases; J trimming: 5 bases; junction bases outside the gene matches: 10. In DNA form, the CDR3 reads TGTGCCTGGGATCTCACAGGGGGAAGGACTGAAGCTTTCTTT. Protein sequence: CAWDLTGGRTEAFF.

This chain uses TRBV10-3 with TRBJ2-2; 8 bases agree with TRBD2. V lost 2 bases and J lost 2; bases outside the gene matches: 7. Germline V gene sequence: CDR1 ENHRY, CDR2 SYGVKD. This CDR3 is built from 17 residues. CDR3 in amino acids: CAISESGTRRNTGELFF. The CDR3 bases are TGTGCCATCAGTGAGAGTGGGACTAGACGTAACACCGGGGAGCTGTTTTTT.

The rearrangement uses TRBV11-2 and TRBJ2-6; 9 bases map to TRBD1. Germline values: CDR1 SGHAT, CDR2 FQNNGV. The CDR3 loop spans 18 amino acids. The V and J ends lost 1 base and 2 bases, in that order; junction bases with no gene match: 6. The CDR3 nucleotides read TGTGCCAGCAGCTTAGTCCCAGGACAGGGGACTGGGGCCAACGTCCTGACTTTC. Translated, it gives CASSLVPGQGTGANVLTF.

V is TRBV27 and J is TRBJ1-5, with 7 nucleotides matching TRBD1. The V segment lost 10 bases and the J segment 0 bases; nucleotides outside the gene matches: 21. This CDR3 has 19 residues. Per germline, CDR1 MNHEY and CDR2 SMNVEV (reference sequence). CDR3 in amino acids: CATPKVGTATKNSNQPQHF. The CDR3 nucleotides read TGTGCCACCCCCAAAGTGGGGACAGCGACGAAGAATAGCAATCAGCCCCAGCATTTT.